This entry concerns a single TCR beta chain. This specimen belongs to a study of blood T cell repertoires in COVID-19. In the study overall: The study drew acute and convalescent COVID-19 samples from the United States, Italy and Spain.

Authors' processing steps: Amplification from reference gene primers served as the basis for estimated nucleated cell counts. Libraries were prepared by immunoSEQ multiplex PCR; TCRdb keeps only in-frame clonotypes and omits some of them. D and trimming were read from the DNA, whereas the V and J calls and clone size are those reported in that table. Counted here are 300,000 to 400,000 clones, approximately 87% occurring once; the ten biggest clones make up 7.8%. V lost 4 bases, J lost 4 bases, and 12 bases lay in between. Germline-derived CDR1 and CDR2 are SGHRS and YFSETQ. This CDR3 is 14 amino acids long.

The TCR originated in a woman aged 50 to 60 who had recovered from COVID-19. Sequencing was done on a sample of peripheral blood. The rearrangement links TRBV5-1 to TRBJ2-1, with D possibly being TRBD1 (5 bases). The CDR3 DNA reads as TGCGCCAGCAGCCGCCAGGGTGGGTACAATGAGCAGTTCTTC. Translated, it gives CASSRQGGYNEQFF.